These T cell receptor beta chains were read from a single sample in a study of T cell repertoires in cytomegalovirus infection. Which antigens these TCRs recognize remains unknown. TCRdb reanalysed the reads using MiXCR and keeps one entry per CDR3 protein. This table has fewer than 1,000,000 distinct CDR3 sequences, roughly 31% appearing once. Here the sequenced sample was cultured CD8+ T cells from PBMCs, taken from culture after CMV antigen stimulation. These receptors came from a human donor in good health (CMV status not recorded). Some clones in this sample may be carry-over from other donors' samples. Each CDR3 is given with its conserved first and last residue. The order of the fields is D gene, J gene, V gene, clone size, CDR3 protein, CDR3 DNA. A D gene is named only where the DNA matches it firmly. Clone size is stated in some rows and not others, as once, few, many or a class when expanded.

>-|TRBJ2-7|TRBV27|few
CASSPVWDGTYEQYF
TGTGCCAGCAGCCCCGTCTGGGACGGGACCTACGAGCAGTACTTC
>TRBD2|TRBJ2-5|TRBV27|few
CASSGLAGWGQETQYF
TGTGCCAGCAGCGGACTAGCGGGGTGGGGCCAAGAGACCCAGTACTTC
>-|TRBJ1-6|TRBV24-1|few
CATNTGYNSPLHF
TGTGCCACCAACACAGGGTATAATTCACCCCTCCACTTT
>-|TRBJ2-1|TRBV28|few
CASSSRRASYNEQFF
TGTGCCAGCAGTTCTCGCAGGGCGTCCTACAATGAGCAGTTCTTC
>-|TRBJ2-2|TRBV6-5|few
CASSYSTVTGELFF
TGTGCCAGCAGTTACTCGACGGTTACCGGGGAGCTGTTTTTT
>-|TRBJ1-2|TRBV5-1|-
CASTKDSYGYTF
TGCGCCAGCACCAAGGACTCCTATGGCTACACCTTC
>TRBD2|TRBJ2-2|TRBV20-1|-
CSARDKRGGLTGELFF
TGCAGTGCTAGAGATAAGCGGGGGGGCCTCACCGGGGAGCTGTTTTTT
>-|TRBJ2-7|TRBV12-3/TRBV12-4|many
CASSRLEAGEQYF
TGTGCCAGCAGTCGCCTGGAGGCGGGCGAGCAGTACTTC
>-|TRBJ2-1|TRBV19|-
CASGTGTDAYNEQFF
TGTGCCAGTGGTACCGGGACTGACGCGTACAATGAGCAGTTCTTC
>TRBD2|TRBJ2-1|TRBV19|many
CASSIPPPLAGAYNEQFF
TGTGCCAGTAGTATACCCCCCCCACTAGCGGGGGCCTACAATGAGCAGTTCTTC
>TRBD2|TRBJ2-3|TRBV6-6|many
CASSPLAGGPLDTQYF
TGTGCCAGCAGCCCCCTAGCGGGGGGGCCTTTGGATACGCAGTATTTT
>TRBD2|TRBJ2-1|TRBV4-1|few
CASSQGGGLAVNEQFF
TGCGCCAGCAGCCAAGGGGGGGGACTAGCGGTTAATGAGCAGTTCTTC
>TRBD1|TRBJ1-2|TRBV4-3|-
CASRPGQGANYGYTF
TGCGCCAGCCGACCGGGACAGGGGGCTAACTATGGCTACACCTTC
>-|TRBJ2-1|TRBV6-6|few
CASLQGNRELQFF
TGTGCCAGCCTTCAGGGGAACAGAGAATTACAGTTCTTC
>-|TRBJ2-1|TRBV2|few
CASSSNRVVSYNEQFF
TGTGCCAGCAGTTCTAACAGGGTAGTGTCCTACAATGAGCAGTTCTTC
>TRBD1|TRBJ1-1|TRBV12-5|many
CASEQGGKWTEAFF
TGTGCTAGCGAACAGGGGGGAAAGTGGACTGAAGCTTTCTTT
>-|TRBJ2-1|TRBV12-3/TRBV12-4|-
CASSSRGGARSNEQFF
TGTGCCAGCAGTTCAAGAGGGGGGGCGAGGAGCAATGAGCAGTTCTTC
>-|TRBJ1-1|TRBV9|few
CASSERRQPMNTEAFF
TGTGCCAGCAGCGAGAGAAGACAGCCCATGAACACTGAAGCTTTCTTT
>TRBD2|TRBJ2-7|TRBV7-6|many
CASSPSGGAEEQYF
TGTGCCAGCAGTCCTAGCGGGGGGGCGGAAGAGCAGTACTTC
>TRBD1|TRBJ1-2|TRBV7-8|few
CASSLARGTEYGYTF
TGTGCCAGCAGCTTAGCCAGGGGGACGGAGTATGGCTACACCTTC
>-|TRBJ1-2|TRBV19|-
CASNDPSEDHNYGYTF
TGTGCCAGTAACGACCCATCCGAAGACCATAACTATGGCTACACCTTC
>TRBD1|TRBJ1-1|TRBV28|-
CASSPIGGAGTEAFF
TGTGCCAGCAGTCCCATAGGGGGCGCAGGCACTGAAGCTTTCTTT
>TRBD1|TRBJ1-1|TRBV7-2|few
CASSFTGVVTEAFF
TGTGCCAGCAGTTTCACAGGGGTTGTGACTGAAGCTTTCTTT
>-|TRBJ2-1|TRBV4-1|-
CASSPFGDLYNEQFF
TGCGCCAGCAGCCCTTTTGGGGACCTCTACAATGAGCAGTTCTTC
>TRBD1|TRBJ2-7|TRBV19|-
CASSIDQEQGTNYEQYF
TGTGCCAGTAGTATAGATCAGGAACAGGGGACGAATTACGAGCAGTACTTC
>-|TRBJ2-1|TRBV29-1|-
CSVEAFAGSSSYNEQFF
TGCAGCGTTGAGGCGTTTGCAGGTTCGAGCTCCTACAATGAGCAGTTCTTC
>TRBD1|TRBJ1-5|TRBV19|-
CASGGQGAAGEPQHF
TGTGCCAGTGGTGGACAGGGGGCGGCTGGGGAGCCCCAGCATTTT
>-|TRBJ1-1|TRBV2|few
CASPLGALNTEAFF
TGTGCCAGCCCGTTGGGTGCCTTGAACACTGAAGCTTTCTTT
>-|TRBJ1-1|TRBV6-2/TRBV6-3|few
CASTYRGTEAFF
TGTGCCAGCACATACCGGGGCACTGAAGCTTTCTTT
>TRBD1|TRBJ1-1|TRBV27|-
CASSFGQGAEAFF
TGTGCCAGCAGTTTTGGACAGGGAGCTGAAGCTTTCTTT
>-|TRBJ1-1|TRBV4-1|-
CASSQDSGLYTEAFF
TGCGCCAGCAGCCAAGACTCAGGGCTCTACACTGAAGCTTTCTTT
>-|TRBJ2-2|TRBV24-1|-
CATSDRRTGELFF
TGTGCCACCAGTGACCGGCGGACCGGGGAGCTGTTTTTT
>TRBD2|TRBJ2-2|TRBV14|-
CASSQDQRGEYTGELFF
TGTGCCAGCAGCCAAGATCAGCGGGGGGAATACACCGGGGAGCTGTTTTTT
>-|TRBJ1-5|TRBV29-1|-
CSVGGGPGPQHF
TGCAGCGTAGGAGGAGGGCCCGGGCCCCAGCATTTT
>-|TRBJ1-5|TRBV7-8|many
CASSSVTGPNQPQHF
TGTGCCAGCAGCTCGGTTACAGGTCCCAATCAGCCCCAGCATTTT
>-|TRBJ1-4|TRBV6-5|few
CASSRTGGTNEKLFF
TGTGCCAGCAGTCGAACCGGGGGAACTAATGAAAAACTGTTTTTT
>TRBD1|TRBJ1-1|TRBV6-5|-
CASSNRDRGNTEAFF
TGTGCCAGCAGTAACCGGGACAGGGGGAACACTGAAGCTTTCTTT
>-|TRBJ2-1|TRBV7-9|-
CASSLKRDEQFF
TGTGCCAGCAGCTTGAAGCGGGATGAGCAGTTCTTC
>TRBD1|TRBJ2-5|TRBV25-1|-
CASSEWDRDRGQETQYF
TGTGCCAGCAGTGAATGGGACCGGGACAGGGGGCAAGAGACCCAGTACTTC
>-|TRBJ1-1|TRBV7-8|-
CASSFSPGVREAFF
TGTGCCAGCAGCTTTTCACCGGGGGTTAGGGAAGCTTTCTTT
>-|TRBJ1-2|TRBV7-4|few
CASNYDMDAGPSNYGYTF
TGTGCCAGCAACTATGACATGGATGCCGGACCGTCTAACTATGGCTACACCTTC
>TRBD2|TRBJ2-3|TRBV12-3/TRBV12-4|many
CASRMGLASTDTQYF
TGTGCCAGCAGAATGGGACTAGCGTCCACAGATACGCAGTATTTT
>-|TRBJ2-2|TRBV19|-
CASMGGPRTGELFF
TGTGCCAGTATGGGAGGACCGCGCACCGGGGAGCTGTTTTTT
>TRBD1|TRBJ1-1|TRBV12-5|-
CASGLPDRGGFTEAFF
TGTGCTAGTGGTCTACCCGACAGGGGGGGTTTCACTGAAGCTTTCTTT
>-|TRBJ1-2|TRBV5-4|-
CASSDLVGVYGYTF
TGTGCCAGCAGCGACTTGGTGGGGGTCTATGGCTACACCTTC
>-|TRBJ1-2|TRBV12-3/TRBV12-4|many
CASSPGTPYGYTF
TGTGCCAGCAGCCCCGGGACCCCCTATGGCTACACCTTC
>TRBD2|TRBJ2-2|TRBV27|-
CASSLRGLAGGSTGELFF
TGTGCCAGCAGTTTACGGGGACTAGCGGGGGGCTCGACCGGGGAGCTGTTTTTT
>-|TRBJ1-2|TRBV7-9|few
CASIRGQGTNYGYTF
TGTGCCAGCATCCGGGGGCAGGGGACCAACTATGGCTACACCTTC
>-|TRBJ2-1|TRBV7-8|many
CASSMTSYEQFF
TGTGCCAGCAGCATGACTAGTTATGAGCAGTTCTTC
>-|TRBJ1-1|TRBV12-5|many
CASGLGPVNTEAFF
TGTGCTAGTGGTTTGGGACCGGTGAACACTGAAGCTTTCTTT
>TRBD2|TRBJ2-1|TRBV11-3|-
CASSSAATSNNNEQFF
TGTGCCAGCAGCTCCGCGGCGACTAGCAACAACAATGAGCAGTTCTTC
>-|TRBJ1-5|TRBV19|-
CASTSGYLNQPQHF
TGTGCCAGTACCTCAGGGTACTTAAATCAGCCCCAGCATTTT
>TRBD2|TRBJ2-1|TRBV12-3/TRBV12-4|-
CASNGGLAGGSVSEQFF
TGTGCCAGCAACGGGGGACTAGCGGGGGGGAGTGTGAGTGAGCAGTTCTTC
>-|TRBJ2-1|TRBV19|-
CASSMGPYNEQFF
TGTGCCAGTAGTATGGGACCGTACAATGAGCAGTTCTTC
>-|TRBJ2-1|TRBV10-2|few
CASSETSPNNEQFF
TGCGCCAGCAGTGAAACTTCCCCCAACAATGAGCAGTTCTTC
>-|TRBJ2-7|TRBV25-1|-
CASSEYFSEQYF
TGTGCCAGCAGTGAATATTTCAGCGAGCAGTACTTC
>TRBD1|TRBJ2-5|TRBV3-1|-
CASSPRRTGEETQYF
TGTGCCAGCAGCCCCCGGCGGACAGGGGAAGAGACCCAGTACTTC
>-|TRBJ2-2|TRBV7-8|many
CASSLAPLDSNTGELFF
TGTGCCAGCAGCTTAGCCCCACTAGACTCGAACACCGGGGAGCTGTTTTTT
>-|TRBJ2-3|TRBV12-3/TRBV12-4|many
CASSPWRGMYTDTQYF
TGTGCCAGCAGTCCTTGGCGGGGAATGTACACAGATACGCAGTATTTT